This T cell receptor beta chain was identified in a study of cytomegalovirus exposure and HLA in healthy donors. Study context: T cells numbering around 190 million yielded roughly 120 million unique TCR beta sequences in an earlier analysis. Whole-study findings and limits: Available immune exposure information covered CMV serostatus only. A later analysis associated 15,000 to 20,000 TCR beta sequences with HLA alleles at a 0.05 false discovery rate.

PCR amplification relied on 60 Vbeta primers (plus 13 Jbeta primers). Clones were sequenced by immunoSEQ multiplex PCR, and TCRdb holds only the in-frame ones, with some missing. The sample shows around 150,000 clones, 60% to 80% of them seen only once. Remarks on this clone: Its target is not known.

With 0 bases clipped from V and 0 bases from J, the junction kept 9 bases outside the gene matches. CDR1 SGHKS and CDR2 YYEKEE come from the germline V gene (reference sequence). This CDR3 comprises 18 residues. The chain combines TRBV5-5 with TRBJ1-5, with TRBD1 identical over 7 bases. The specimen was PBMCs. This clonotype originated in a woman between 50 and 59 years old in good health and CMV-seronegative. In DNA, the CDR3 is TGTGCCAGCAGCTTGGGGGTGGGCAGGGGGTATAGCAATCAGCCCCAGCATTTT. Translating gives CASSLGVGRGYSNQPQHF.